Below are 29 T cell receptor beta chains sequenced from a single sample in a study of T cell responses to AZD1222 COVID-19 vaccine. Assay used: immunoSEQ multiplex PCR; TCRdb lists only in-frame clones, some missing. This table has 100,000 to 150,000 clones, 90% appearing once. The material sequenced was peripheral blood, taken on day 0 of AZD1222 vaccination. The origin of the receptors is an adult in good health.

The chain is built from TRBV10-3 and TRBJ1-1, with 7 bases identical to TRBD1. Germline V CDR1 and CDR2: ENHRY, SYGVKD. This CDR3 has 13 amino acids. V was pared by 7 bases and J by 3 bases, with 5 bases of the junction left unmatched. CDR3: CAITLGTDTEAFF. In DNA form, the CDR3 reads TGTGCCATCACCCTAGGGACAGACACTGAAGCTTTCTTT.

This clone was detected once. The chain joins TRBV6-5 to TRBJ1-1, with a possible D match to TRBD1 (6 bases). The CDR3 extends over 12 amino acids. Germline V gives CDR1 MNHEY, CDR2 SVGAGI. Trimming removed 6 bases from V and 5 bases from J, with 10 bases in between. CDR3 DNA: TGTGCCAGCAGCACAGGGTTAACTGAAGCTTTCTTT. Residues: CASSTGLTEAFF.

This chain links TRBV28 with TRBJ2-5; 8 bases are a match to TRBD1. The CDR3 spans 18 residues. From germline, CDR1 is MDHEN and CDR2 SYDVKM. Trimming took 4 bases from V and 3 from J; bases not matched to a gene: 16. The DNA for the CDR3 is TGTGCCAGCAGTTCCGGACTGACATTCAGGGGGCTGAAAGAGACCCAGTACTTC. Translation gives CASSSGLTFRGLKETQYF.

This clone has just a few counts. The chain recombines TRBV2 with TRBJ2-3; 9 bases are shared with TRBD1. This CDR3 has 15 residues. Germline CDR1 and CDR2: SNHLY and FYNNEI. Unmatched junction bases numbered 8, after V lost 7 bases and J lost 3 bases. CDR3: CASKPPGQGTDTQYF. Written as DNA, the CDR3 is TGTGCCAGCAAACCCCCGGGACAGGGTACAGATACGCAGTATTTT.

The V call is TRBV4-1, the J call TRBJ1-1; D gene unclear. The germline CDR1 and CDR2 sequences are MGHRA and YSYEKL. The CDR3 sequence is 14 residues long. V was shortened by 4 bases and J by 1 base, with 10 bases between the two germline ends. CDR3 bases: TGCGCCAGCAGCCCGACGATACCGAACACTGAAGCTTTCTTT. Its protein product is CASSPTIPNTEAFF.

This chain connects TRBV10-1 to TRBJ2-7; unclear D gene. Looked up from germline, CDR1 is WNHNN and CDR2 is SYGVQD (reference sequence). This CDR3 is built from 13 residues. Trimming took off 0 bases at V and 7 bases at J, with 10 bases between the two ends. In DNA, the CDR3 is TGCGCCAGCAGTGAGTCGTTAGTAGGTGAGCAGTACTTC. Its translation is CASSESLVGEQYF.

CDR3: CASSLGSLMGEQFF. The CDR3 DNA is TGTGCCAGCAGCTTGGGGAGCCTGATGGGTGAGCAGTTCTTC. The chain recombines TRBV5-4 with TRBJ2-1; D is unresolved. Trimming left V 0 bases short and J 9 bases short, with 13 bases between. Germline V gene data show CDR1 as SGHNT and CDR2 as YYREEE (reference sequence). This CDR3 spans 14 amino acids.

This clone appeared a single time. The chain couples TRBV6-5 to TRBJ1-5; D call uncertain. The length of the CDR3 is 14 residues. Germline loops: CDR1 MNHEY, CDR2 SVGAGI. V lost 2 bases to trimming and J lost 2 bases, with 7 bases between them. CDR3 nucleotides: TGTGCCAGCAGTTACGCGGAGGGCAATCAGCCCCAGCATTTT. The encoded protein is CASSYAEGNQPQHF.

This clone was counted only a few times. This chain joins TRBV7-9 and TRBJ1-6, with D unclear. Trimming stripped 1 base from V and 3 bases from J, with 1 base between. The CDR3 extends over 13 amino acids. Germline V lookup: CDR1 SEHNR, CDR2 FQNEAQ (reference sequence). CDR3 coding DNA: TGTGCCAGCAGCTTAGACTATAATTCACCCCTCCACTTT. Translated: CASSLDYNSPLHF.

The V and J genes are TRBV25-1 and TRBJ1-3; a weak D match, TRBD1 (6 bases). Per germline, CDR1 MGHDK and CDR2 SYGVNS. The CDR3 length is 14 residues. V lost 2 bases and J 6 bases, leaving 11 bases between the germline ends. DNA of the CDR3: TGTGCCAGCAGTGAAAACAGGGTCGAAAACACCATATATTTT. Protein: CASSENRVENTIYF.

The chain uses TRBV3-1 (or the pseudogene TRBV3-2) and TRBJ1-5, with 9 positions matching TRBD1. The CDR3 consists of 15 residues. Germline V gene lookup returns CDR1 LGHDT and CDR2 YNNKEL (reference sequence). The trim removed 1 base at V and 5 bases at J, leaving 3 bases unmatched. The CDR3 coding sequence is TGTGCCAGCAGCCAAGGGACAGGGGACTATCAGCCCCAGCATTTT. Translating it yields CASSQGTGDYQPQHF.

The gene calls are TRBV9 and TRBJ2-6, with unresolved D. Germline loops: CDR1 SGDLS, CDR2 YYNGEE. There are 16 residues in the CDR3. The ends were cut back, 4 bases at V and 2 bases at J, with 13 bases in the middle. The DNA of the CDR3 is TGTGCCAGCAGCCGAGAAGGGCGGCCTGGGGCCAACGTCCTGACTTTC. Its translation: CASSREGRPGANVLTF.

This clone was seen only a few times. V is TRBV5-5 and J is TRBJ2-7, with a tentative D call TRBD1 (7 bases). V shed 4 bases and J shed 3 bases, with 17 bases lying between them. Germline loops: CDR1 SGHKS, CDR2 YYEKEE (reference sequence). The CDR3 sequence is 15 residues long. The CDR3 loop reads CASSAEGAGFYEQYF. CDR3 bases: TGTGCCAGCAGCGCGGAGGGGGCCGGGTTCTACGAGCAGTACTTC.

The J gene is TRBJ1-6, the V gene TRBV7-9; D perhaps matches TRBD1 (6 bases). The CDR3 spans 13 residues. Germline V gene sequence: CDR1 SEHNR, CDR2 FQNEAQ (reference sequence). Trimming stripped 5 bases from V and 13 bases from J, with 15 bases between. CDR3 sequence reads: CASSPRQVSPLHF. The CDR3 DNA reads TGTGCCAGCAGCCCGAGACAGGTGTCCCCCCTCCACTTT.

This chain's CDR3 is CASLHGQTYEQYF. The CDR3 DNA is TGTGCCAGCCTTCACGGACAGACCTACGAGCAGTACTTC. The V gene is TRBV28, the J gene TRBJ2-7; possible D gene TRBD1, 6 bases. V dropped 8 bases and J dropped 2 bases, with 13 bases sitting between them. Germline V gives CDR1 MDHEN, CDR2 SYDVKM. The CDR3 spans 13 residues.

The V call is TRBV28, the J call TRBJ1-5; D perhaps matches TRBD1 (6 bases). Trimming removed 8 bases at V and 0 bases at J, with 23 bases between. Per the germline V gene, CDR1 is MDHEN and CDR2 is SYDVKM. CDR3 size: 18 residues. The CDR3 DNA is TGTGCCAGCGCCTACAGGGCAACTAGCCCCAATAGCAATCAGCCCCAGCATTTT. Protein product: CASAYRATSPNSNQPQHF. Looking up the rest from reference TRBV28 and TRBJ1-5 gives the full variable domain: DVKVTQSSRYLVKRTGEKVFLECVQDMDHENMFWYRQDPGLGLRLIYFSYDVKMKEKGDIPEGYSVSREKKERFSLILESASTNQTSMYLCASAYRATSPNSNQPQHFGDGTRLSIL.

This chain links TRBV28 with TRBJ2-1; D unclear. Trimming stripped 2 bases from V and 5 bases from J, with 10 bases between. CDR1 is MDHEN, CDR2 SYDVKM, per germline. The length of the CDR3 is 14 residues. The CDR3 coding sequence is TGTGCCAGCAGTTTACCCGGTAGGCACAATGAGCAGTTCTTC. This sequence encodes CASSLPGRHNEQFF.

The CDR3 is CASSLQVTSSYNSPLHF. DNA for the CDR3: TGTGCCAGCAGTCTCCAGGTCACCAGCTCCTATAATTCACCCCTCCACTTT. This chain uses TRBV28 with TRBJ1-6, with no clear D. From germline, CDR1 is MDHEN and CDR2 SYDVKM. The CDR3 has 17 residues. Between the trimmed V and J ends, which lost 5 bases and 0 bases, there was a span of 14 bases.

This clone occurred once. The chain carries TRBV19 and TRBJ1-1; D not resolved. Germline CDR1 is LNHDA and CDR2 is SQIVND (reference sequence). The CDR3 is 13 residues long. With 4 bases removed from V and 0 bases from J, the gap between germline ends came to 6 bases. The CDR3 reads CASSSIMNTEAFF. The DNA for the CDR3 is TGTGCCAGTAGTAGCATTATGAACACTGAAGCTTTCTTT. Complete variable domain (other parts from reference TRBV19 and TRBJ1-1): DGGITQSPKYLFRKEGQNVTLSCEQNLNHDAMYWYRQDPGQGLRLIYYSQIVNDFQKGDIAEGYSVSREKKESFPLTVTSAQKNPTAFYLCASSSIMNTEAFFGQGTRLTVV.

The V gene is TRBV10-2, the J gene TRBJ1-6, with 9 positions matching TRBD1. The CDR3 loop spans 13 amino acids. Germline CDR1 reads WSHSY; CDR2 reads SAAADI. V lost 6 bases, J lost 11 bases, and 5 bases stayed unmatched. The CDR3 bases are TGCGCCAGCAGGCCGGGACAGGGAACACCCCTCCACTTT. Protein sequence: CASRPGQGTPLHF.

This chain joins TRBV28 and TRBJ1-2, with D possibly TRBD1 on 5 matching bases. CDR3 length: 15 amino acids. The germline CDR1 and CDR2 sequences are MDHEN and SYDVKM. Trimming stripped 4 bases from V and 5 bases from J, with 17 bases between. The CDR3 sequence is CASSSSGTGSYGYTF. CDR3 bases: TGTGCCAGCAGTTCTTCCGGGACGGGATCTTATGGCTACACCTTC.

The gene calls are TRBV11-2 and TRBJ2-7, with D possibly matching TRBD2 (6 bases). Per germline, CDR1 SGHAT and CDR2 FQNNGV. There are 15 residues in the CDR3. The V and J ends lost 5 bases and 7 bases respectively, with 21 bases between them. In DNA form, the CDR3 reads TGTGCCAGCAGCGTAGGGAGGACCTTCTGGGGTGAGCAGTACTTC. It translates to CASSVGRTFWGEQYF.

This clone is a singleton in its sample. For the CDR3, the DNA is TGTGCCAGCAGCGATGGGGGAGGGTCGGGGACTGAAGCTTTCTTT. Translating gives CASSDGGGSGTEAFF. V usage is TRBV7-2 and J usage is TRBJ1-1; TRBD1 might be the D (5 bases). Per germline, CDR1 SGHTA and CDR2 FQGNSA. The germline V and J ends were trimmed by 5 bases and 5 bases, with 18 bases remaining between them. This CDR3 is 15 amino acids long.

Notes on this clone: The junction shows a germline mismatch at one end, possibly a read error. The J gene is TRBJ1-2, the V gene TRBV6-5, with 8 nucleotides matching TRBD1. CDR3 size: 14 residues. In germline, CDR1 is MNHEY, CDR2 SVGAGI. The CDR3 region has the DNA TGTGCCAGCAGTCAACGGACGGGACAGGACCAACCAAAATTC. Its protein is CASSQRTGQDQPKF.

The rearrangement joins TRBV5-1 to TRBJ1-5, with D unclear. Germline CDR1 and CDR2: SGHRS and YFSETQ. CDR3 length equals 13 residues. Trimming took off 1 base at V and 7 bases at J, with 9 bases between the two ends. The DNA for the CDR3 is TGCGCCAGCAGCTTGTCCAGTTCCCAGCCCCAGCATTTT. Translating it yields CASSLSSSQPQHF.

This chain joins TRBV30 and TRBJ2-3; 10 bases align to TRBD1. The V gene's germline CDR1 is GTSNPN and CDR2 SVGIG (reference sequence). This CDR3 has 14 residues. The ends lost 7 bases at V and 7 bases at J; junction bases unmatched: 11. In DNA form, the CDR3 reads TGTGCCTCAAACGACAGGGGGCTACGTTATACGCAGTATTTT. This gives the protein CASNDRGLRYTQYF.

V is TRBV5-1 and J is TRBJ2-2, with 10 positions matching TRBD1. CDR3 size: 15 residues. Germline V lookup: CDR1 SGHRS, CDR2 YFSETQ. The V gene end was trimmed by 7 bases and the J gene end by 3 bases; junction bases not matched to a gene: 6. The CDR3 spells CASRQGQGYTGELFF. CDR3 bases: TGCGCCAGCCGGCAGGGACAGGGGTACACCGGGGAGCTGTTTTTT.

The chain is built from TRBV28 and TRBJ2-2; 7 bases match TRBD1. The CDR3 is 16 residues long. Unmatched junction bases numbered 4, after V lost 1 base and J lost 2 bases. Looked up from germline, CDR1 is MDHEN and CDR2 is SYDVKM. CDR3: CASSLLGQRNTGELFF. The CDR3 DNA reads as TGTGCCAGCAGTTTATTGGGACAGAGAAACACCGGGGAGCTGTTTTTT. The entire variable domain, with the rest obtained from reference TRBV28 and TRBJ2-2, is as follows: DVKVTQSSRYLVKRTGEKVFLECVQDMDHENMFWYRQDPGLGLRLIYFSYDVKMKEKGDIPEGYSVSREKKERFSLILESASTNQTSMYLCASSLLGQRNTGELFFGEGSRLTVL.

The chain has TRBV19 and TRBJ2-7; 8 bases map to TRBD2. The V segment lost 5 bases and the J segment 0 bases; nucleotides outside the gene matches: 9. Germline CDR1 is LNHDA and CDR2 is SQIVND (reference sequence). This CDR3 spans 16 amino acids. CDR3 loop: CASSFAGGTLSYEQYF. CDR3 bases: TGTGCCAGTAGTTTTGCGGGGGGTACACTCTCCTACGAGCAGTACTTC.